These 24 T cell receptor beta chains share one sample of origin, sequenced in a study of cytomegalovirus exposure and HLA in healthy donors. The PCR was carried out with 60 Vbeta primers and 13 Jbeta primers. Profiled with immunoSEQ multiplex PCR; TCRdb holds only in-frame clones, not every one. The table shows about 120,000 clones, with less than 85% occurring only once. Sequenced sample: PBMCs. The receptors derive from a man aged 25 to 40 in good health and CMV-seronegative.

The gene calls are TRBV2 and TRBJ2-7; 10 bases align to TRBD1. Germline V lookup: CDR1 SNHLY, CDR2 FYNNEI. V gave up 4 bases and J gave up 4 bases; unmatched junction bases: 10. The CDR3 length is 16 residues. The CDR3 loop is CASSGPGGGQGYEQYF. In DNA, the CDR3 is TGTGCCAGCAGTGGACCCGGTGGGGGACAGGGGTACGAGCAGTACTTC.

The rearrangement joins TRBV4-1 to TRBJ2-1, with TRBD2 matching 9 bases. The CDR3 spans 16 residues. Germline V gene lookup returns CDR1 MGHRA and CDR2 YSYEKL. Losses at the gene ends were 2 bases for V and 7 bases for J; bases not matched to a gene: 9. CDR3 region: CASSQPGTSLSNEQFF. CDR3 nucleotide sequence: TGCGCCAGCAGCCAACCTGGGACTAGCTTATCGAATGAGCAGTTCTTC.

The V and J genes are TRBV29-1 and TRBJ2-7; 8 nucleotides line up with TRBD2. The CDR3 has 17 amino acids. J lost 0 bases, V lost 7 bases, and 17 bases had no gene match. The germline V gene has CDR1 SQVTM and CDR2 ANQGSEA. This CDR3 is CSAAPPHGSGSSYEQYF. The CDR3, as DNA: TGCAGCGCCGCACCCCCGCATGGCAGCGGGAGCTCCTACGAGCAGTACTTC.

This clone has just one count. V and J are TRBV5-4 and TRBJ2-7, with 8 bases aligning to TRBD1. Germline loops: CDR1 SGHNT, CDR2 YYREEE (reference sequence). V dropped 5 bases and J dropped 4; count of bases not matched to a gene: 14. The CDR3 has 16 amino acids. The CDR3 DNA reads as TGTGCCAGCAGTTCACAAACAACAGGGGGTCGGTACGAGCAGTACTTC. It encodes CASSSQTTGGRYEQYF.

V is TRBV7-9 and J is TRBJ2-7; a possible D gene is TRBD2 (6 bases). This CDR3 is 13 amino acids long. Germline loops: CDR1 SEHNR, CDR2 FQNEAQ (reference sequence). The germline V and J ends were trimmed by 5 bases and 3 bases, with 11 bases remaining between them. CDR3 in amino acids: CASSLRGIYEQYF. CDR3 DNA: TGTGCCAGCAGCCTTCGGGGGATCTACGAGCAGTACTTC.

The chain employs TRBV9 and TRBJ1-1; TRBD1 is a possible D gene (5 bases). This CDR3 has 17 amino acids. The V and J ends lost 0 bases and 5 bases respectively, with 20 bases between them. Looked up from germline, CDR1 is SGDLS and CDR2 is YYNGEE. CDR3 in amino acids: CASSVGMGLGKETEAFF. The CDR3 nucleotides read TGTGCCAGCAGCGTAGGGATGGGACTGGGAAAGGAAACTGAAGCTTTCTTT.

The rearrangement joins TRBV5-5 to TRBJ1-2; 11 bases fit TRBD1. The trim removed 4 bases at V and 8 bases at J, leaving 7 bases unmatched. There are 14 residues in the CDR3. Germline CDR1 SGHKS, CDR2 YYEKEE (reference sequence). The CDR3 here is CASSHGQGASGYTF. CDR3 nucleotide sequence: TGTGCCAGCAGCCACGGACAGGGGGCTAGCGGCTACACCTTC.

This chain connects TRBV2 to TRBJ1-2; 7 bases map to TRBD1. Germline V gene sequence: CDR1 SNHLY, CDR2 FYNNEI. The CDR3 covers 17 residues. Germline trimming cut 7 bases from V and 4 bases from J; bases unmatched to any gene: 18. Written as DNA, the CDR3 is TGTGCCAGCACCTTCCTCCCGGGAGGGGGCGGGGGCTATGGCTACACCTTC. Translation: CASTFLPGGGGGYGYTF.

This sequence joins TRBV28 and TRBJ2-3; 11 bases are a match to TRBD2. This CDR3 region has 18 residues. V lost 6 bases to trimming and J lost 1 base; unmatched junction nucleotides: 12. The V gene's germline CDR1 is MDHEN and CDR2 SYDVKM. The CDR3 DNA is TGTGCCAGCAGAATCTCGGGACTAGCGGAAGAAGGCACAGATACGCAGTATTTT. Protein sequence: CASRISGLAEEGTDTQYF. The full variable domain, with the rest looked up from reference TRBV28 and TRBJ2-3, is DVKVTQSSRYLVKRTGEKVFLECVQDMDHENMFWYRQDPGLGLRLIYFSYDVKMKEKGDIPEGYSVSREKKERFSLILESASTNQTSMYLCASRISGLAEEGTDTQYFGPGTRLTVL.

By sample share, this clone is medium-sized (0.01 to 0.1%). This rearrangement joins TRBV5-4 to TRBJ2-7, with 7 bases lining up with TRBD2. With V trimmed by 4 bases and J by 3 bases, 7 bases remained unmatched. This CDR3 has 14 residues. In germline, CDR1 is SGHNT, CDR2 YYREEE (reference sequence). The CDR3 reads CASSAGDYLYEQYF. In DNA, the CDR3 is TGTGCCAGCAGCGCGGGGGACTACCTCTACGAGCAGTACTTC.

This clone was observed a single time. The chain links TRBV11-3 to TRBJ2-3, with 11 bases matching TRBD2. CDR1 is SGHNT, CDR2 YENEEA, per germline. The CDR3 is made up of 17 amino acids. Unmatched junction bases numbered 13, after V lost 5 bases and J lost 6 bases. Here the CDR3 reads CASSPPFLAGGRDTQYF. The CDR3 coding sequence is TGTGCCAGCAGCCCTCCTTTCCTAGCGGGAGGCCGGGATACGCAGTATTTT.

The V and J genes are TRBV19 and TRBJ2-3; 16 bases align to TRBD2. The germline gives CDR1 LNHDA, CDR2 SQIVND (reference sequence). The CDR3 loop spans 18 amino acids. The V gene end was trimmed by 2 bases and the J gene end by 6 bases; junction bases not matched to a gene: 8. The CDR3 DNA follows: TGTGCCAGTAGTATACCGGGACTAGCGGGAGGGCCAGCTGATACGCAGTATTTT. As protein: CASSIPGLAGGPADTQYF.

The chain joins TRBV5-4 to TRBJ2-7; D remains unclear. V was clipped by 0 bases and J by 6 bases, with 19 bases between them. This CDR3 has 16 amino acids. In germline, CDR1 is SGHNT, CDR2 YYREEE (reference sequence). This CDR3 is CASSLAGGISVREQYF. The CDR3 nucleotides are TGTGCCAGCAGCTTGGCCGGTGGTATCAGCGTTCGCGAGCAGTACTTC.

V is TRBV19 and J is TRBJ1-1, with 9 nucleotides matching TRBD1. This CDR3 is built from 15 residues. CDR1 is LNHDA and CDR2 is SQIVND in the germline V gene (reference sequence). V was clipped by 4 bases and J by 0 bases; unmatched bases: 3. CDR3 DNA sequence: TGTGCCAGTAGTACACAGGGGGCGGTGAACACTGAAGCTTTCTTT. Amino acids: CASSTQGAVNTEAFF.

The rearrangement links TRBV18 to TRBJ2-2; 8 bases fit TRBD2. Trimming removed 1 base from V and 6 bases from J; junction bases left unmatched: 13. The length of the CDR3 is 18 residues. Germline CDR1 KGHSH, CDR2 LQKENI. As DNA, the CDR3 is TGTGCCAGCTCACCACGCATGATGAGCGGGAGTGGTGCCGGGGAGCTGTTTTTT. The encoded protein is CASSPRMMSGSGAGELFF.

The chain carries TRBV7-9 and TRBJ2-1, with TRBD1 matching over 8 bases. Trimming at V came to 4 bases and at J to 3 bases, leaving 5 bases not matched to a gene. In germline, CDR1 is SEHNR, CDR2 FQNEAQ (reference sequence). There are 15 residues in the CDR3. The CDR3 nucleotides read TGTGCCAGCAGCTCCGGACAGGGTAACTACAATGAGCAGTTCTTC. Its translation: CASSSGQGNYNEQFF.

The V gene is TRBV5-1, the J gene TRBJ2-2, with D unresolved. Germline V lookup: CDR1 SGHRS, CDR2 YFSETQ. The CDR3 loop spans 14 amino acids. Deletions cut 2 bases from V and 1 base from J, with 6 bases between. The CDR3 sequence: CASSFFGNTGELFF. DNA for the CDR3: TGCGCCAGCAGCTTCTTCGGGAACACCGGGGAGCTGTTTTTT.

This clone was recorded a few times. The chain has TRBV5-1 and TRBJ2-5; 9 bases agree with TRBD1. The V gene end was trimmed by 1 base and the J gene end by 5 bases; junction bases not matched to a gene: 6. The CDR3 has 15 amino acids. Looked up from germline, CDR1 is SGHRS and CDR2 is YFSETQ. This chain's CDR3 is CASSLSQGAGETQYF. In nucleotides, the CDR3 is TGCGCCAGCAGCTTGTCACAGGGGGCAGGCGAGACCCAGTACTTC.

V gene TRBV2 combines with J gene TRBJ2-1, with D possibly matching TRBD1 (6 bases). This CDR3 has 14 residues. V dropped 5 bases and J dropped 0 bases, with 8 bases sitting between them. Germline CDR1 is SNHLY and CDR2 is FYNNEI. DNA of the CDR3: TGTGCCAGCAGTTCAGGGGTCTCCTACAATGAGCAGTTCTTC. Protein: CASSSGVSYNEQFF.

The chain has TRBV25-1 and TRBJ2-1, with 10 bases matching TRBD2. Trimming at V came to 4 bases and at J to 6 bases, leaving 9 bases not matched to a gene. The CDR3 contains 16 residues. Per germline, CDR1 MGHDK and CDR2 SYGVNS. CDR3 loop: CASSGPGLATINEQFF. CDR3 DNA: TGTGCCAGCAGTGGGCCGGGACTAGCGACCATCAATGAGCAGTTCTTC.

This sequence joins TRBV9 and TRBJ1-4; D uncertain. CDR1 is SGDLS, CDR2 YYNGEE, per germline. This CDR3 is built from 16 residues. Trimming removed 0 bases from V and 7 bases from J, with 16 bases in between. The CDR3 protein is CASSVGTGSWGEKLFF. CDR3 sequence (DNA): TGTGCCAGCAGCGTAGGCACGGGATCCTGGGGTGAAAAACTGTTTTTT.

The chain combines TRBV7-8 with TRBJ2-1; TRBD2 matches 8 bases. This CDR3 has 15 amino acids. V lost 3 bases to trimming and J lost 2 bases; unmatched junction nucleotides: 3. Germline V gives CDR1 SGHVS, CDR2 FQNEAQ. CDR3 sequence reads: CASSFSGDAYNEQFF. The CDR3 DNA follows: TGTGCCAGCAGCTTTAGCGGGGACGCCTACAATGAGCAGTTCTTC.

This clone was seen a handful of times. DNA for the CDR3: TGTGCCAGTAGTTTTTGGGACTCCTCAGGTCATACGCAGTATTTT. Translating it yields CASSFWDSSGHTQYF. The genes are TRBV14 and TRBJ2-3; tentative D call: TRBD2 (6 bases). With 9 bases removed from V and 7 bases from J, the gap between germline ends came to 23 bases. The CDR3 consists of 15 residues. Germline assignment: CDR1 SGHDN and CDR2 FVKESK.

CDR3 in DNA: TGTGCCAGCAGAACCAACGACAGGAAGCAGTACTTC. Translating it yields CASRTNDRKQYF. This chain joins TRBV7-9 and TRBJ2-7; tentatively, D is TRBD1 (6 bases). V was pared by 6 bases and J by 8 bases, with 14 bases between. The CDR3 contains 12 residues. Per the germline V gene, CDR1 is SEHNR and CDR2 is FQNEAQ (reference sequence).